This T cell receptor beta chain was captured in a study of shared clonotypes between healthy human individuals. The CDR3 extends over 13 amino acids. V was cut by 5 bases and J by 1 base, with 8 bases left in between. Germline V gene sequence: CDR1 MNHEY, CDR2 SMNVEV (reference sequence). The protocol was immunoSEQ multiplex PCR, while the TCRdb copy is restricted to in-frame clones and leaves out a portion. The sample gives around 2.3 million clones, 95% of which show up once; approximately 0.13% is in the top ten. Sequenced: naive CD4+ T cells sorted from blood. As to subset: CD45RA+ positively selected. The clonotype originates from a young man in good health. The rearrangement uses TRBV27 and TRBJ2-5; D call uncertain. CDR3 sequence reads: CASSGPRQETQYF. The CDR3, as DNA: TGTGCCAGCAGTGGTCCCCGCCAAGAGACCCAGTACTTC.